The clone carrying this T cell receptor beta chain is a singleton in its sample. The V and J ends lost 2 bases and 0 bases respectively, with 9 bases between them. In germline, CDR1 is SGHNT, CDR2 YYREEE (reference sequence). This CDR3 comprises 15 residues. The study recruited people aged about 18 to 89 years across 20 to 30 US areas. Donors were grouped by their self-reported clinical history. Produced via immunoSEQ multiplex PCR; TCRdb's table is partial and in-frame only. The sample has 310,000 or so clones; 80% to 95% are singletons. The data originate from a study of blood T cell repertoires in COVID-19. The wider study: T cells, B-cell-depleted T cells, or PBMCs supplied cDNA or gDNA.

The sample consisted of PBMCs or T cells enriched from blood (not recorded which). The chain couples TRBV5-4 to TRBJ1-3, with D unclear. The clonotype was recovered from a woman between 25 and 40 years old who had recovered from COVID-19. The CDR3 loop reads CASSLGGISGNTIYF. For the CDR3, the DNA is TGTGCCAGCAGCTTAGGAGGGATCTCTGGAAACACCATATATTTT.